Presented here are 3 T cell receptor beta chains from one specimen sequenced in a study of regulatory T cells in long-lasting Graves disease. The time point is: persistent/refractory GD, antithyroid drugs over 5 years with positive TRAb. PBMC RNA served as the TCR library source. According to the study, TCR beta libraries were built with iRepertoire HTBI primers and CDR3-region Arm-PCR. TCRdb re-called the multiplex PCR reads through MiXCR, storing one row per CDR3 protein. The table records 600,000 to 850,000 distinct CDR3 sequences, roughly 30% of them present only once. The source material was peripheral blood mononuclear cells (PBMCs), sampled when the disease was refractory, from a patient treated with antithyroid drugs. The receptor set was obtained from a female donor with Graves disease.

The chain uses TRBV12-3 or TRBV12-4 and TRBJ2-3; TRBD2 matches at 12 bases. Trimming took 8 bases from V and 4 from J; bases not matched to a gene: 4. The CDR3 totals 14 residues. The DNA of the CDR3 is TGTGCCAGCGGCCGACTAGCGGGAGCAGATACGCAGTATTTT. Protein sequence: CASGRLAGADTQYF.

This clonotype was seen a handful of times. The chain is built from TRBV19 and TRBJ2-1; possible D gene TRBD1, 5 bases. Germline lookup yields CDR1 LNHDA and CDR2 SQIVND (reference sequence). CDR3 length equals 13 residues. Trimming cost V 5 bases and J 3 bases, with 8 bases left between them. CDR3 sequence (DNA): TGTGCCAGTAGTCAGGGATTCTACAATGAGCAGTTCTTC. Translation gives CASSQGFYNEQFF.

This clonotype was observed a few times. The CDR3 sequence is CASSIGRVEAFF. The CDR3 DNA follows: TGTGCCAGTAGTATCGGCAGGGTCGAAGCTTTCTTT. This chain uses TRBV19 with TRBJ1-1, with a weak D call TRBD1 (5 bases). V lost 3 bases, J lost 8 bases, and 10 bases lay in between. In germline, CDR1 is LNHDA, CDR2 SQIVND (reference sequence). This CDR3 is built from 12 residues.